The rows below give T cell receptor beta chains drawn from one sample of a study of blood T cell repertoires in COVID-19. Using immunoSEQ multiplex PCR, the repertoire was profiled, and TCRdb retains in-frame clones only, with some absent. The data show 100,000 to 150,000 clones, with around 84% seen just once and more than 2% held by the top ten. The sample consisted of PBMCs or T cells enriched from blood (not recorded which). These receptors came from a man aged 40-49 years with acute COVID-19. Both conserved end residues are part of each CDR3. D genes are given only for firm matches. Size is omitted from some rows. Given values are once, few, many or a class for expanded clones.

j_gene: TRBJ2-1; len: 17; v_gene: TRBV4-1; abundance: .; d_gene: TRBD1; CDR3aa: CASSQTADRGFLNEQFF; CDR3nt: TGCGCCAGCAGCCAAACCGCCGACAGGGGGTTCCTCAATGAGCAGTTCTTC
j_gene: TRBJ1-4; len: 14; v_gene: TRBV6-5; abundance: once; d_gene: .; CDR3aa: CASTGLATNEKLFF; CDR3nt: TGTGCCAGCACCGGACTTGCAACTAATGAAAAACTGTTTTTT
j_gene: TRBJ2-7; len: 13; v_gene: TRBV18; abundance: few; d_gene: .; CDR3aa: CASSPGNAYEQYF; CDR3nt: TGTGCCAGCTCACCGGGCAACGCCTACGAGCAGTACTTC
j_gene: TRBJ2-2; len: 15; v_gene: TRBV9; abundance: .; d_gene: TRBD2; CDR3aa: CASSVGGGPTGELFF; CDR3nt: TGTGCCAGCAGCGTAGGCGGGGGGCCCACCGGGGAGCTGTTTTTT
j_gene: TRBJ1-2; len: 12; v_gene: TRBV25-1; abundance: .; d_gene: .; CDR3aa: CASGEGVFGYTF; CDR3nt: TGTGCCAGCGGGGAGGGGGTTTTCGGCTACACCTTC
j_gene: TRBJ2-7; len: 14; v_gene: TRBV6-5; abundance: .; d_gene: TRBD2; CDR3aa: CASSTGTTVYEQYF; CDR3nt: TGTGCCAGCAGTACCGGGACTACCGTATACGAGCAGTACTTC
j_gene: TRBJ1-2; len: 14; v_gene: TRBV3-1/TRBV3-2; abundance: few; d_gene: .; CDR3aa: CASSQGSGNYGYTF; CDR3nt: TGTGCCAGCAGCCAAGGATCGGGGAACTATGGCTACACCTTC
j_gene: TRBJ2-2; len: 15; v_gene: TRBV5-6; abundance: .; d_gene: TRBD1; CDR3aa: CASSWGQANTGELFF; CDR3nt: TGTGCCAGCAGCTGGGGACAGGCGAACACCGGGGAGCTGTTTTTT
j_gene: TRBJ1-5; len: 12; v_gene: TRBV30; abundance: .; d_gene: .; CDR3aa: CAWGGGNQPQHF; CDR3nt: TGTGCCTGGGGCGGAGGCAATCAGCCCCAGCATTTT
j_gene: TRBJ2-7; len: 14; v_gene: TRBV3-1/TRBV3-2; abundance: .; d_gene: TRBD2; CDR3aa: CASSPYSGAYEQYF; CDR3nt: TGTGCCAGCAGCCCTTATAGCGGGGCCTACGAGCAGTACTTC
j_gene: TRBJ1-4; len: 14; v_gene: TRBV10-1; abundance: .; d_gene: .; CDR3aa: CASSEVASGEKLFF; CDR3nt: TGCGCCAGCAGTGAGGTCGCTTCGGGGGAAAAACTGTTTTTT
j_gene: TRBJ2-1; len: 13; v_gene: TRBV3-1/TRBV3-2; abundance: .; d_gene: TRBD2; CDR3aa: CASSQDREGEQFF; CDR3nt: TGTGCCAGCAGCCAAGATCGGGAGGGTGAGCAGTTCTTC
j_gene: TRBJ2-7; len: 11; v_gene: TRBV3-1/TRBV3-2; abundance: .; d_gene: .; CDR3aa: CASSHRDEQYF; CDR3nt: TGTGCCAGCAGCCATCGAGACGAGCAGTACTTC
j_gene: TRBJ1-1; len: 14; v_gene: TRBV29-1; abundance: .; d_gene: .; CDR3aa: CSVEVRGGDTEAFF; CDR3nt: TGCAGCGTTGAAGTTAGAGGGGGGGACACTGAAGCTTTCTTT
j_gene: TRBJ2-2; len: 13; v_gene: TRBV19; abundance: .; d_gene: .; CDR3aa: CATSDRNTGELFF; CDR3nt: TGTGCCACCTCGGACAGAAACACCGGGGAGCTGTTTTTT
j_gene: TRBJ2-5; len: 16; v_gene: TRBV18; abundance: .; d_gene: TRBD2; CDR3aa: CASSPSYSGSGETQYF; CDR3nt: TGTGCCAGCTCACCAAGTTATAGCGGGAGCGGGGAGACCCAGTACTTC
j_gene: TRBJ1-1; len: 13; v_gene: TRBV20-1; abundance: few; d_gene: TRBD1; CDR3aa: CSASGTGGVAAFF; CDR3nt: TGCAGTGCCAGTGGGACAGGGGGCGTAGCGGCTTTCTTT
j_gene: TRBJ1-5; len: 13; v_gene: TRBV7-2; abundance: .; d_gene: .; CDR3aa: CASSLQADQPQHF; CDR3nt: TGTGCCAGCAGCTTACAGGCCGATCAGCCCCAGCATTTT
j_gene: TRBJ2-1; len: 13; v_gene: TRBV7-8; abundance: .; d_gene: TRBD1; CDR3aa: CASSLDRGNEQFF; CDR3nt: TGTGCCAGCAGTTTGGACAGGGGGAATGAGCAGTTCTTC
j_gene: TRBJ2-2; len: 15; v_gene: TRBV6-5; abundance: .; d_gene: .; CDR3aa: CASFPWGANTGELFF; CDR3nt: TGTGCCAGCTTCCCCTGGGGCGCGAACACCGGGGAGCTGTTTTTT
j_gene: TRBJ1-5; len: 15; v_gene: TRBV6-5; abundance: .; d_gene: .; CDR3aa: CASSYRVAPNQPQHF; CDR3nt: TGTGCCAGCAGTTACAGGGTAGCGCCCAATCAGCCCCAGCATTTT
j_gene: TRBJ1-1; len: 13; v_gene: TRBV7-9; abundance: .; d_gene: .; CDR3aa: CASSPSAGGKAFF; CDR3nt: TGTGCCAGCAGCCCCAGTGCGGGGGGGAAAGCTTTCTTT
j_gene: TRBJ1-5; len: 15; v_gene: TRBV19; abundance: .; d_gene: .; CDR3aa: CASRLGAGVNQPQHF; CDR3nt: TGTGCCAGTAGGCTGGGGGCGGGAGTTAATCAGCCCCAGCATTTT
j_gene: TRBJ2-2; len: 18; v_gene: TRBV7-3; abundance: .; d_gene: TRBD2; CDR3aa: CASGQLAGGRFNTGELFF; CDR3nt: TGTGCCAGCGGTCAGCTAGCGGGGGGTCGCTTTAACACCGGGGAGCTGTTTTTT
j_gene: TRBJ1-5; len: 15; v_gene: TRBV12-5; abundance: .; d_gene: TRBD1; CDR3aa: CASGQGQGNNQPQHF; CDR3nt: TGTGCTAGTGGTCAGGGACAGGGGAACAATCAGCCCCAGCATTTT
j_gene: TRBJ1-5; len: 14; v_gene: TRBV27; abundance: .; d_gene: TRBD1; CDR3aa: CASGLQGDYQPQHF; CDR3nt: TGTGCCAGCGGGCTCCAGGGGGATTATCAGCCCCAGCATTTT
j_gene: TRBJ2-5; len: 15; v_gene: TRBV30; abundance: .; d_gene: TRBD1; CDR3aa: CAWSVGQGAQETQYF; CDR3nt: TGTGCCTGGAGTGTAGGGCAGGGGGCGCAGGAGACCCAGTACTTC
j_gene: TRBJ1-5; len: 13; v_gene: TRBV6-5; abundance: .; d_gene: .; CDR3aa: CASSTAGGQPQHF; CDR3nt: TGTGCCAGCAGCACAGCGGGCGGCCAGCCCCAGCATTTT
j_gene: TRBJ1-6; len: 12; v_gene: TRBV30; abundance: once; d_gene: .; CDR3aa: CAWSGVGPPLHF; CDR3nt: TGTGCCTGGTCAGGGGTAGGTCCACCCCTCCACTTT
j_gene: TRBJ2-3; len: 16; v_gene: TRBV25-1; abundance: .; d_gene: TRBD2; CDR3aa: CASSDWTSGGADTQYF; CDR3nt: TGTGCCAGCAGTGATTGGACTAGCGGGGGGGCAGATACGCAGTATTTT
j_gene: TRBJ2-7; len: 13; v_gene: TRBV6-5; abundance: once; d_gene: .; CDR3aa: CASSPSETYEQYF; CDR3nt: TGTGCCAGCAGTCCCAGCGAGACCTACGAGCAGTACTTC
j_gene: TRBJ1-6; len: 14; v_gene: TRBV10-1; abundance: .; d_gene: .; CDR3aa: CASSEFSGGSPLHF; CDR3nt: TGCGCCAGCAGTGAGTTCTCCGGTGGTTCACCCCTCCACTTT
j_gene: TRBJ1-6; len: 15; v_gene: TRBV19; abundance: .; d_gene: TRBD1; CDR3aa: CASREQGVLNSPLHF; CDR3nt: TGTGCCAGTAGGGAACAGGGGGTCCTAAATTCACCCCTCCACTTT
j_gene: TRBJ2-3; len: 15; v_gene: TRBV9; abundance: once; d_gene: .; CDR3aa: CASSPRMPNTDTQYF; CDR3nt: TGTGCCAGCAGCCCGAGGATGCCGAACACAGATACGCAGTATTTT
j_gene: TRBJ1-1; len: 14; v_gene: TRBV19; abundance: .; d_gene: .; CDR3aa: CASSIQTRYTEAFF; CDR3nt: TGTGCCAGTAGTATACAGACGAGGTACACTGAAGCTTTCTTT
j_gene: TRBJ1-2; len: 13; v_gene: TRBV6-5; abundance: .; d_gene: TRBD1; CDR3aa: CASSLTGGKGYTF; CDR3nt: TGTGCCAGCAGCCTCACAGGGGGCAAAGGCTACACCTTC
j_gene: TRBJ2-5; len: 16; v_gene: TRBV7-7; abundance: .; d_gene: .; CDR3aa: CASSVSTLSYQETQYF; CDR3nt: TGTGCTAGCAGCGTTAGTACTCTCTCGTACCAAGAGACCCAGTACTTC
j_gene: TRBJ1-4; len: 13; v_gene: TRBV10-1; abundance: once; d_gene: .; CDR3aa: CASQRDGDEKLFF; CDR3nt: TGCGCCAGCCAGAGGGATGGGGATGAAAAACTGTTTTTT
j_gene: TRBJ1-2; len: 14; v_gene: TRBV28; abundance: .; d_gene: TRBD1; CDR3aa: CASSTGTATYGYTF; CDR3nt: TGTGCCAGCAGTACCGGGACAGCTACCTATGGCTACACCTTC
j_gene: TRBJ1-2; len: 14; v_gene: TRBV27; abundance: .; d_gene: .; CDR3aa: CASSFRDSAFGYTF; CDR3nt: TGTGCCAGCAGTTTTCGTGACTCAGCCTTCGGCTACACCTTC
j_gene: TRBJ2-7; len: 15; v_gene: TRBV5-1; abundance: once; d_gene: .; CDR3aa: CASSLEGRVSYEQYF; CDR3nt: TGCGCCAGCAGCTTGGAGGGCAGGGTCTCCTACGAGCAGTACTTC
j_gene: TRBJ2-7; len: 14; v_gene: TRBV7-9; abundance: .; d_gene: TRBD2; CDR3aa: CASSLAGLEYEQYF; CDR3nt: TGTGCCAGCAGCTTAGCGGGACTAGAGTACGAGCAGTACTTC